Sequencing of this T cell receptor (beta chain) was carried out in a study of technical replicates of blood from several donors. The length of the CDR3 is 15 residues. The germline V gene encodes CDR1 MGHRA and CDR2 YSYEKL. Unmatched junction bases numbered 7, after V lost 4 bases and J lost 4 bases. The data were produced by immunoSEQ multiplex PCR, yet TCRdb's version contains in-frame clones alone and is incomplete. The sample lists more than 90,000 clones, 95% to 96% seen once, with 0.2% to 0.25% in the top ten. The clonotype was recovered from a human donor in good health. The J gene is TRBJ2-7, the V gene TRBV4-1, with 10 bases identical to TRBD1. The sequenced sample consisted of T cells isolated from PBMCs. This CDR3 reads CASSLTGTGEYEQYF. The CDR3 DNA reads TGCGCCAGCAGCCTTACCGGGACAGGGGAATACGAGCAGTACTTC.